This T cell receptor beta chain was found in a study of blood T cell repertoires in COVID-19. A single count supports this clone. The protocol was immunoSEQ multiplex PCR, while the TCRdb copy is restricted to in-frame clones and leaves out a portion. In the table there are around 400,000 clones, approximately 90% of which are singletons. Sequencing was done on a sample of PBMCs or T cells enriched from blood (not recorded which). The source is a young woman who had been exposed to COVID-19.

CDR3 region: CASSLAGQGAYEQYF. The CDR3 coding sequence is TGTGCCAGCAGCTTAGCGGGACAGGGAGCCTACGAGCAGTACTTC. The chain carries TRBV7-2 and TRBJ2-7, with TRBD1 matching 9 bases. Germline V gene lookup returns CDR1 SGHTA and CDR2 FQGNSA. There are 15 residues in the CDR3. With 0 bases clipped from V and 2 bases from J, the junction kept 2 bases outside the gene matches. Full variable domain (missing parts from reference TRBV7-2 and TRBJ2-7): GAGVSQSPSNKVTEKGKDVELRCDPISGHTALYWYRQSLGQGLEFLIYFQGNSAPDKSGLPSDRFSAERTGGSVSTLTIQRTQQEDSAVYLCASSLAGQGAYEQYFGPGTRLTVT.